This T cell receptor beta chain was recorded in a study of cytomegalovirus exposure and HLA in healthy donors (dated by TCRdb to about 2017). For context, the study as a whole: According to a later analysis, one platform produced both the approximately 110 validation repertoires and the roughly 660 repertoires of the first cohort. The study aimed to test whether signatures of past pathogen exposure could be identified by cataloging public T cell receptors. In addition to the first cohort of around 670 subjects, a separate validation cohort of 120 different subjects was used. To predict cytomegalovirus infection status, the study brought together high-throughput TCR immunosequencing, statistical association of individual TCRs with disease status, and machine learning. Here is what the overall study found, with its caveats: All 120 or so repertoires were used to score co-occurrence in the validation cohort in a later analysis, because that analysis had no HLA typing for the cohort. The study listed 150 to 200 TCR beta chains as associated with cytomegalovirus. Subsequent analysis determined that TCRs grouped into clusters in the first cohort also showed a tendency toward co-occurrence across the 90 to 150 validation repertoires, and roughly 94% of cluster scores exceeded 0. The authors suggested that the approach could potentially be generalized to other disease states and immunological phenotypes. Most TCR sequences were observed very rarely across donors, whereas some public TCRs were present in many individuals. The classifier was reported to diagnose cytomegalovirus status with high specificity and sensitivity in both the original cohort and the validation cohort. A few of the identified cytomegalovirus-associated TCR beta chains were confirmed in vitro to be specific for cytomegalovirus antigens.

As to this clone: Its antigen remains undetermined. No base qualities exist here, and no much larger clone lies one base off it.

Library preparation employed the immunoSEQ multiplex PCR assay. As for the authors' bioinformatics: A statistical classification framework was developed to diagnose cytomegalovirus status using the catalog of TCR beta chain sequences. TCRdb re-hosts the immuneACCESS table, in-frame sequences only. Its copies lack some clones; in the studies checked, an unresolved V gene accounts for under half of them, and the cause for the rest is not known. V and J calls and clone size are those listed in that table; D and trimming were worked out from the DNA. The sample table lists about 160,000 clones, 88% of them with a count of one. The top ten constitute just under 3% of the sample. Separate from the roughly 650-subject first cohort, the validation cohort of 90 to 150 subjects was the group to which the donors belonged. V is pared back by 2 bases and J by 6 bases, with 10 bases lying between the germline termini. The CDR3 contains 14 residues, cysteine and phenylalanine counted. Only the CDR3 region is kept as DNA, spanning 42 bases read in frame from base 1. CDR1 and CDR2 are drawn from the germline V gene: SGHVS, FQNEAQ.

The V gene is TRBV7-8 and the J gene is TRBJ2-2; the D gene identity is not certain. The sample consisted of PBMCs. The receptor's source is a man aged 18 to 29 in good health and CMV-seronegative. For the CDR3, the sequence is CASSLSLSPGELFF. The DNA sequence is given as TGTGCCAGCAGCTTATCTCTCTCTCCCGGGGAGCTGTTTTTT.